A single count supports the clone carrying this T cell receptor (beta chain). Per the germline V gene, CDR1 is ENHRY and CDR2 is SYGVKD. V dropped 0 bases and J dropped 6 bases, with 12 bases sitting between them. The CDR3 length is 15 residues. These data come from a study of cytomegalovirus exposure and HLA in healthy donors. Vbeta (60) and Jbeta (13) primers were used in the PCR. Using immunoSEQ multiplex PCR, the repertoire was profiled, and TCRdb retains in-frame clones only, with some absent. The sample lists approximately 110,000 clones, approximately 70% occurring once. This receptor was obtained from a woman between 65 and 79 years old in good health and CMV-seropositive. The chain has TRBV10-3 and TRBJ2-1; D might be TRBD1 (6 bases). What was sequenced was PBMCs. CDR3 coding DNA: TGTGCCATCAGTGAGTCGGCAGGACAGCTCAATGAGCAGTTCTTC. It yields the protein CAISESAGQLNEQFF.